What follows describes a single TCR beta chain. Antigen unknown. The data were obtained in a study of OX40 agonist ivuxolimab in advanced cancers. Turning to the study itself: A partial response was reached by three patients: one with hepatocellular carcinoma and two with cutaneous melanoma.

Assay used: immunoSEQ multiplex PCR; TCRdb lists only in-frame clones, some missing. The table records fewer than 95,000 clones, 84% of them present only once. Study observations and caveats: Clonal expansion was seen in CD4+ and CD8+ blood T cells by week 6 at 0.1 to 3.0 mg/kg.

Blood sampling took place at baseline, cycle 4 day 1, and cycle 7 day 1. Germline CDR1 is MGHRA and CDR2 is YSYEKL. V shed 0 bases and J shed 4 bases, with 10 bases lying between them. CDR3 length: 15 amino acids. The rearrangement joins TRBV4-1 to TRBJ2-1; TRBD2 is a possible D gene (5 bases). The sequence was obtained from an adult with an advanced solid tumor such as melanoma, head and neck, liver or kidney cancer. The sample here was CD4+ or CD8+ T cells sorted from blood, taken in a trial of the OX40 agonist ivuxolimab. As DNA, the CDR3 is TGCGCCAGCAGCCAAGAAGAGGGTAGTTACAATGAGCAGTTCTTC. It encodes CASSQEEGSYNEQFF.